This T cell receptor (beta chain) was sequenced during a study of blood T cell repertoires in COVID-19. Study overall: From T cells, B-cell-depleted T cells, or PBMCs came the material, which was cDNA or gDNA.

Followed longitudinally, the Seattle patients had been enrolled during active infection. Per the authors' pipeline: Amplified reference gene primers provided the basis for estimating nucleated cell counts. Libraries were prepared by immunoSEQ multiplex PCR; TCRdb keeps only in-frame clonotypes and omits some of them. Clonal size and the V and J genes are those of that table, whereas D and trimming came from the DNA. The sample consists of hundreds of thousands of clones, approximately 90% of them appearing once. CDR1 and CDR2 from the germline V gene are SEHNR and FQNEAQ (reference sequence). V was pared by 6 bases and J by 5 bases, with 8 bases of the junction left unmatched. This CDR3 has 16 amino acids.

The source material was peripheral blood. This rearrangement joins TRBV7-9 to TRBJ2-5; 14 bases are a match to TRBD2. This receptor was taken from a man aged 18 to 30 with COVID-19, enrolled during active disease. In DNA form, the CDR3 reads TGTGCCAGCAGTTTCGGACTAGCGGGGGGTGGGGAGACCCAGTACTTC. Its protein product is CASSFGLAGGGETQYF.